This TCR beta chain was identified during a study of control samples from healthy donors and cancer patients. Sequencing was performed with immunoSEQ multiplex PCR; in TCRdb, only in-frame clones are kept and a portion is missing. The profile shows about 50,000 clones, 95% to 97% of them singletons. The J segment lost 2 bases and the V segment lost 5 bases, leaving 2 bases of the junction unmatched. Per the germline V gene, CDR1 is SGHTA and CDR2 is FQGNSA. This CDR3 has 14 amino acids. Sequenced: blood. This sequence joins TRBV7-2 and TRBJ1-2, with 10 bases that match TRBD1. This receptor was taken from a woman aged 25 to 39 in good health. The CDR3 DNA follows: TGTGCCAGCAGCCCGGACAGGGGGAACTATGGCTACACCTTC. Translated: CASSPDRGNYGYTF.